The rows below give T cell receptor beta chains drawn from one sample of a study of metastatic and nonmetastatic thyroid tumors. TCRdb redid the clone calls on the PCR reads using MiXCR. The table has about 64,000 clones, roughly 17% seen once. The sequencing sample was made of blood. Receptors were obtained from a male donor with papillary thyroid cancer or a benign thyroid nodule (not recorded which). Some clones in this sample may be carry-over from other donors' samples. Each CDR3 is given with its conserved first and last residue. Each record gives: CDR3 DNA, CDR3 protein, clone size, D gene, J gene, V gene. D genes are given only for firm matches. Size is stated for part of the rows, as once, few or many counts, or as a class when the clone is expanded.

DNA: TGTGCCAGCAGCTTGGATGAGGGGGTATTCTACGAGCAGTACTTC; CDR3: CASSLDEGVFYEQYF; size: many; D: .; J: TRBJ2-7; V: TRBV5-4
DNA: TGTGCCAGCAGCTCTTTTAGAGGGGGAAATAATTCACCCCTACACTTT; CDR3: CASSSFRGGNNSPLHF; size: .; D: .; J: TRBJ1-6; V: TRBV2
DNA: TGTGCCAGCAGTTTGGACGCTCCCTACGAGCAGTACTTC; CDR3: CASSLDAPYEQYF; size: .; D: .; J: TRBJ2-7; V: TRBV6-2/TRBV6-3
DNA: TGTGCCATAAAGGACCGATCGGGCTGCACCTTC; CDR3: CAIKDRSGCTF; size: few; D: .; J: TRBJ1-2; V: TRBV27
DNA: TGTGCCAGCAGCCCTGCAAGGGGAAATTCACCCCTCCACTTT; CDR3: CASSPARGNSPLHF; size: many; D: .; J: TRBJ1-6; V: TRBV14
DNA: TGTGCCAGCAGTGAATTAGGACAGGCGTATAATTCACCCCTCCACTTT; CDR3: CASSELGQAYNSPLHF; size: medium-sized; D: TRBD1; J: TRBJ1-6; V: TRBV6-1
DNA: TGTGCCAGCAGCTTAGTTCCGGCTATCTATGGCTACACCTTC; CDR3: CASSLVPAIYGYTF; size: many; D: .; J: TRBJ1-2; V: TRBV7-9
DNA: TGTGCCAGCAGTGGAAAGGACGGATACCAAGAGACCCAGTACTTC; CDR3: CASSGKDGYQETQYF; size: many; D: .; J: TRBJ2-5; V: TRBV25-1
DNA: TGTGCCAGCAGCGCCAGCGGTGGGCTAGCGGTAGGAGAAGAGACCCAGTACTTC; CDR3: CASSASGGLAVGEETQYF; size: .; D: TRBD2; J: TRBJ2-5; V: TRBV9
DNA: TGTGCCAGCAGCGGACGACTAGCGGGAGGGGGAGAGACCCAGTACTTC; CDR3: CASSGRLAGGGETQYF; size: many; D: TRBD2; J: TRBJ2-5; V: TRBV7-2
DNA: TGCAGTGCTAGCGGGACAGCTGGAAACACCATATATTTT; CDR3: CSASGTAGNTIYF; size: many; D: TRBD1; J: TRBJ1-3; V: TRBV20-1
DNA: TGTAGCGCTAGGTTTGGCAGGAAGGATGGCTACACCTTC; CDR3: CSARFGRKDGYTF; size: .; D: .; J: TRBJ1-2; V: TRBV20-1
DNA: TGTGCCTGGAGTCGGGACAGAGGAGGCGAAAAACTGTTTTTT; CDR3: CAWSRDRGGEKLFF; size: many; D: TRBD1; J: TRBJ1-4; V: TRBV30
DNA: TGTGCCAGTAGTACCGGGGCGGACAGCGCTTGGGGCTACACCTTC; CDR3: CASSTGADSAWGYTF; size: many; D: .; J: TRBJ1-2; V: TRBV19
DNA: TGCGCCAGCAGCACGTACCCGGGACTAGCGGGCACAGATACGCAGTATTTT; CDR3: CASSTYPGLAGTDTQYF; size: many; D: TRBD2; J: TRBJ2-3; V: TRBV5-1
DNA: TGTGCCAGCAGCTACGAGAACACTGAAGCTTTCTTT; CDR3: CASSYENTEAFF; size: many; D: .; J: TRBJ1-1; V: TRBV4-2
DNA: TGTGCCAGCAGCTTAGCAGAGAAATTCAACGGGGGCTACACCTTC; CDR3: CASSLAEKFNGGYTF; size: many; D: .; J: TRBJ1-2; V: TRBV7-9
DNA: TGTGCCAGCAGTGAGGGCAGAAGGCTAGGATCGTACGAGCAGTACTTC; CDR3: CASSEGRRLGSYEQYF; size: many; D: .; J: TRBJ2-7; V: TRBV27
DNA: TGTGCCAGCAGCCTACAGGGAACGGGAAACACCATATATTTT; CDR3: CASSLQGTGNTIYF; size: .; D: .; J: TRBJ1-3; V: TRBV6-4
DNA: TGCAGTGCTAGAGGGGGGGACATCACTGAAGCTTTCTTT; CDR3: CSARGGDITEAFF; size: many; D: .; J: TRBJ1-1; V: TRBV20-1
DNA: TGTGCCAGCATCACCCGTTCCGGGACAGTGGTCTTTGGGGCCAACGTCCTGACTTTC; CDR3: CASITRSGTVVFGANVLTF; size: .; D: .; J: TRBJ2-6; V: TRBV21-1
DNA: TGTGCCAGCAGTACAGGTTTCCGGGGCCAAAACATTCAGTACTTC; CDR3: CASSTGFRGQNIQYF; size: few; D: .; J: TRBJ2-4; V: TRBV6-2/TRBV6-3
DNA: TGTGCCAGCCTTTCCCCCCAGGGGGATCTGTTCTTC; CDR3: CASLSPQGDLFF; size: many; D: TRBD1; J: TRBJ2-1; V: TRBV7-3
DNA: TGTGCCAGCAGCGCCCCTAGAGGACAGGGTGCGGTCGGGGAGCTGTTTTTT; CDR3: CASSAPRGQGAVGELFF; size: .; D: TRBD1; J: TRBJ2-2; V: TRBV9
DNA: TGTGCCAGCAGCCCTCGGGAAGGGGACGTCTACACCTTC; CDR3: CASSPREGDVYTF; size: .; D: .; J: TRBJ1-2; V: TRBV7-2
DNA: TGTGCCAGCAGCTCGTGGACTAGCCACAATGAGCAGTTCTTC; CDR3: CASSSWTSHNEQFF; size: many; D: TRBD2; J: TRBJ2-1; V: TRBV7-2
DNA: TGTGCCCGGAGTGTAGAAGGGGTGTGGGACACTGAAGCTTTCTTT; CDR3: CARSVEGVWDTEAFF; size: .; D: .; J: TRBJ1-1; V: TRBV30
DNA: TGTGCCAGCAGCGTGGCCCCCCCTGGGCTCGGCACAGATACGCAGTATTTT; CDR3: CASSVAPPGLGTDTQYF; size: many; D: .; J: TRBJ2-3; V: TRBV9
DNA: TGTGCCAGCAGTTACCTTAGTAGGCGGGGCTACAATGAGCAGTTCTTC; CDR3: CASSYLSRRGYNEQFF; size: many; D: .; J: TRBJ2-1; V: TRBV6-2/TRBV6-3
DNA: TGTGCCAGCTCACCACGGGCAAAGATGGCCAAAAACATTCAGTACTTC; CDR3: CASSPRAKMAKNIQYF; size: many; D: .; J: TRBJ2-4; V: TRBV18
DNA: TGCAGTGCTAGGGACAACTATGGCTACACCTTC; CDR3: CSARDNYGYTF; size: many; D: .; J: TRBJ1-2; V: TRBV20-1
DNA: TGTGCCAGCAGCCTCCGGGTCCAGGGTAATTCACCCCTCCACTTT; CDR3: CASSLRVQGNSPLHF; size: many; D: .; J: TRBJ1-6; V: TRBV27
DNA: TGCGCCAGCAGTGAAAGAGGGTGGGGAAACATTCAGTACTTC; CDR3: CASSERGWGNIQYF; size: many; D: .; J: TRBJ2-4; V: TRBV10-1
DNA: TGTGCCTGGAGTTCTGAGGTCTATGGCTACACCTTC; CDR3: CAWSSEVYGYTF; size: many; D: .; J: TRBJ1-2; V: TRBV30
DNA: TGTGCCAGCAGCCTGGTACATCGAGTGTACACCGGGGAGCTGTTTTTT; CDR3: CASSLVHRVYTGELFF; size: .; D: .; J: TRBJ2-2; V: TRBV11-2
DNA: TGTGCCAGCAGTTTATGGGGCTCCTACGAGCAGTACTTC; CDR3: CASSLWGSYEQYF; size: few; D: .; J: TRBJ2-7; V: TRBV28
DNA: TGTGCCAGCATTTTCCCGCAGGGGAAAGGGACCCTCCACTTT; CDR3: CASIFPQGKGTLHF; size: .; D: .; J: TRBJ1-6; V: TRBV28
DNA: TGCGCCAGCAGTGAGGGCGGGAGGGGTTACGAGCAGTACTTC; CDR3: CASSEGGRGYEQYF; size: .; D: TRBD2; J: TRBJ2-7; V: TRBV10-2
DNA: TGCAGTGCTAGAGTTAGTGAGGCAGATACGCAGTATTTT; CDR3: CSARVSEADTQYF; size: many; D: .; J: TRBJ2-3; V: TRBV20-1
DNA: TGCGCCAGCAGCCGTAGAGGACAGGGAGAAGCTGGGGCCAACGTCCTGACTTTC; CDR3: CASSRRGQGEAGANVLTF; size: many; D: TRBD1; J: TRBJ2-6; V: TRBV5-1
DNA: TGTGCCAGCAGTCGGAACTGGGGCGCAGATAATTCACCCCTCCACTTT; CDR3: CASSRNWGADNSPLHF; size: many; D: .; J: TRBJ1-6; V: TRBV27
DNA: TGTGCCAGCAGTTCGAAGTCAGTTGGCAATCAGCCCCAGCATTTT; CDR3: CASSSKSVGNQPQHF; size: few; D: .; J: TRBJ1-5; V: TRBV12-3/TRBV12-4
DNA: TGCAGTGCTAGGCGGTCCTTAAATCAGCCCCAGCATTTT; CDR3: CSARRSLNQPQHF; size: many; D: .; J: TRBJ1-5; V: TRBV20-1
DNA: TGTACCAGCAGAAGGGAACTCCGCTCCTATAATTCACCCCTCCACTTT; CDR3: CTSRRELRSYNSPLHF; size: .; D: .; J: TRBJ1-6; V: TRBV27
DNA: TGTGCCAGCAGCAACCGGGACAGGGGTGTTTTCGAGACCCAGTACTTC; CDR3: CASSNRDRGVFETQYF; size: .; D: TRBD1; J: TRBJ2-5; V: TRBV7-9
DNA: TGTGCCAGCAGCTTGGGGGCCTGTGAGCAGTTCTTC; CDR3: CASSLGACEQFF; size: .; D: .; J: TRBJ2-1; V: TRBV7-2
DNA: TGTGCCAGCAGTTTATATCCGGGTGAGGGTTCACCCCTCCACTTT; CDR3: CASSLYPGEGSPLHF; size: many; D: .; J: TRBJ1-6; V: TRBV12-3/TRBV12-4
DNA: TGTGCCACCAGTGATACCCTGACAGGGGAAACAGATACGCAGTATTTT; CDR3: CATSDTLTGETDTQYF; size: .; D: TRBD1; J: TRBJ2-3; V: TRBV24-1
DNA: TGTGCCAGCAGCGGCGATGGCTCTGGGGCCAACGTCCTGACTTTC; CDR3: CASSGDGSGANVLTF; size: many; D: .; J: TRBJ2-6; V: TRBV7-9
DNA: TGTGCCAGCAGTTGGACAACTGGGGCCAACGTCCTGACTTTC; CDR3: CASSWTTGANVLTF; size: .; D: .; J: TRBJ2-6; V: TRBV6-2/TRBV6-3
DNA: TGCGCCAGCAGCCCCCTCCTTGTGAGCTCCTACGAGCAGTACTTC; CDR3: CASSPLLVSSYEQYF; size: many; D: .; J: TRBJ2-7; V: TRBV5-1
DNA: TGCGCCAGCAGCCAAGAGGTTTCAGCCAATTCACCCCTCCACTTT; CDR3: CASSQEVSANSPLHF; size: many; D: .; J: TRBJ1-6; V: TRBV4-3
DNA: TGCAGTGCTGTCTATGGGAACACCGGGGAGCTGTTTTTT; CDR3: CSAVYGNTGELFF; size: .; D: .; J: TRBJ2-2; V: TRBV20-1
DNA: TGCAGTGCTACGGACAGGGGGATACAGACCCAGTACTTC; CDR3: CSATDRGIQTQYF; size: many; D: TRBD1; J: TRBJ2-5; V: TRBV20-1
DNA: TGTGCCAGCAGTTTGAGTGGCCTCCGCCAAGAGACCCAGTACTTC; CDR3: CASSLSGLRQETQYF; size: many; D: .; J: TRBJ2-5; V: TRBV27
DNA: TGTGCCAGCAGTTTTCAAAGCTCTGGGGCCAACGTCCTGACTTTC; CDR3: CASSFQSSGANVLTF; size: many; D: .; J: TRBJ2-6; V: TRBV12-3/TRBV12-4
DNA: TGCAGTGCTAGAGATCTGGTTATCGGAAACACCATATATTTT; CDR3: CSARDLVIGNTIYF; size: many; D: .; J: TRBJ1-3; V: TRBV20-1
DNA: TGCGCCAGCAGCCTCGGGACTGCCCAGGCACCCCTCCACTTT; CDR3: CASSLGTAQAPLHF; size: many; D: .; J: TRBJ1-6; V: TRBV4-1
DNA: TGTGCCAGCAGGGAAGGGACAGGGGGCCCTTTTTCGTATGGCTACACCTTC; CDR3: CASREGTGGPFSYGYTF; size: few; D: TRBD1; J: TRBJ1-2; V: TRBV6-1